The present T cell receptor (beta chain) was sequenced within a study of T cells after yellow fever vaccination. General study findings and limits: Post-booster samples contained most primary-vaccination clones (around 95% CD4, approximately 88% CD8).

5'RACE template switching added a universal primer site and UMIs to TCR cDNA. One entry per CDR3 protein results from TCRdb running MiXCR on the 5' RACE reads. This table has 100,000 to 150,000 distinct CDR3 sequences, around 7.2% appearing once. This clonotype was found many times. The antigen is undetermined. V lost 2 bases to trimming and J lost 5 bases, with 6 bases between them. The CDR3 runs 12 residues. CDR1 is MNHNY, CDR2 SVGAGI, per germline (reference sequence). This rearrangement joins TRBV6-6 to TRBJ2-5; D call uncertain. The sample consisted of CD4+ T cells sorted from PBMCs, taken more than 35 days after the first yellow fever vaccination. This clonotype was obtained from a man aged 18 to 30 who received the YFV17D yellow fever vaccine. The CDR3 reads CASSYNGETQYF. The CDR3 nucleotides read TGTGCCAGCAGTTACAACGGGGAGACCCAGTACTTC.